These T cell receptor beta chains were read from a single sample in a study of cytomegalovirus exposure and HLA in healthy donors. Measured with immunoSEQ multiplex PCR; TCRdb has only the in-frame clones, and not every one. This table has 90,000 to 110,000 clones, about 69% appearing once. The sequenced sample was PBMCs. The source of these receptors is a middle-aged man in good health and CMV-seronegative. Both conserved end residues are part of each CDR3. The D gene is left open where the match is weak. Part of the rows lack a size; the others show once, few, many or a class for expanded clones.

v_call,d_call,j_call,clone_size,cdr3_aa,cdr3_nt
TRBV6-5,.,TRBJ2-3,.,CASSYGTSRADTQYF,TGTGCCAGCAGTTACGGCACTAGCAGAGCAGATACGCAGTATTTT
TRBV9,TRBD2,TRBJ2-1,once,CASSAPERGLTYNEQFF,TGTGCCAGCAGCGCGCCAGAGCGGGGTCTAACCTACAATGAGCAGTTCTTC
TRBV7-9,TRBD2,TRBJ2-5,.,CASSPAGLAGARETQYF,TGTGCCAGCAGCCCCGCGGGACTAGCGGGAGCTCGGGAGACCCAGTACTTC
TRBV11-3,.,TRBJ2-1,.,CASKVGAYNEQFF,TGTGCCAGCAAGGTGGGGGCATACAATGAGCAGTTCTTC
TRBV5-6,.,TRBJ2-7,.,CASSLASTPAYEQYF,TGTGCCAGCAGCTTGGCGTCAACTCCCGCCTACGAGCAGTACTTC
TRBV10-3,TRBD1,TRBJ2-1,.,CAISKTGSDNEQFF,TGTGCCATCAGTAAGACAGGGTCGGACAATGAGCAGTTCTTC
TRBV6-5,.,TRBJ2-7,.,CASRGLVASYEQYF,TGTGCCAGCAGGGGGCTGGTGGCCTCCTACGAGCAGTACTTC
TRBV2,.,TRBJ1-5,.,CASSSGTTLLGSNQPQHF,TGTGCCAGCAGTTCCGGGACAACCTTGCTGGGTAGCAATCAGCCCCAGCATTTT
TRBV5-6,TRBD2,TRBJ2-5,.,CASSSVGGSGQYF,TGTGCCAGCAGCTCGGTGGGAGGGTCCGGGCAGTACTTC
TRBV21-1,.,TRBJ2-7,once,CARTSGEGRRENEQYF,TGTGCCAGAACCAGCGGAGAGGGTCGGCGGGAGAACGAGCAGTACTTC
TRBV7-6,.,TRBJ1-1,.,CASSLGGGNTEAFF,TGTGCCAGCAGCTTAGGGGGGGGGAACACTGAAGCTTTCTTT
TRBV5-6,TRBD2,TRBJ2-7,.,CASSPELAGVTYEQYF,TGTGCCAGCAGCCCTGAACTAGCGGGCGTAACCTACGAGCAGTACTTC
TRBV7-9,.,TRBJ2-7,.,CASSPRTVGPYEQYF,TGTGCCAGCAGCCCGCGGACAGTGGGGCCCTACGAGCAGTACTTC
TRBV2,TRBD1,TRBJ1-2,.,CARTGGGYGYTF,TGTGCCAGGACAGGGGGCGGCTATGGCTACACCTTC
TRBV14,TRBD1,TRBJ1-1,few,CASSQETGALETEAFF,TGTGCCAGCAGCCAAGAGACAGGGGCTTTGGAAACTGAAGCTTTCTTT
TRBV2,TRBD1,TRBJ2-5,.,CASSEALGQGSETQYF,TGTGCCAGCAGTGAAGCGCTTGGACAGGGTTCCGAGACCCAGTACTTC
TRBV7-9,TRBD2,TRBJ2-5,few,CASSEPGLAGGSQETQYF,TGTGCCAGCAGCGAACCGGGACTAGCGGGAGGTTCTCAAGAGACCCAGTACTTC
TRBV7-6,.,TRBJ2-7,.,CASSLTDSYEQYF,TGTGCCAGCAGCTTAACAGATTCCTACGAGCAGTACTTC
TRBV30,TRBD1,TRBJ2-2,.,CAWSRGQVLTGELFF,TGTGCCTGGTCCAGGGGGCAGGTTCTCACCGGGGAGCTGTTTTTT
TRBV6-1,.,TRBJ2-5,.,CASTQKVGGWETQYF,TGTGCCAGCACTCAAAAGGTGGGGGGATGGGAGACCCAGTACTTC
TRBV18,TRBD2,TRBJ2-1,.,CASSPETSGLSSYNEQFF,TGTGCCAGCTCACCAGAGACTAGCGGGTTGAGCTCCTACAATGAGCAGTTCTTC
TRBV5-4,.,TRBJ2-4,.,CASSYAGKSGKNIQYF,TGTGCCAGCAGCTACGCAGGGAAATCGGGCAAAAACATTCAGTACTTC
TRBV7-9,.,TRBJ1-1,.,CASTPPVNTEAFF,TGTGCCAGCACCCCACCAGTGAACACTGAAGCTTTCTTT
TRBV2,TRBD2,TRBJ2-3,.,CASSEFAGESTDTQYF,TGTGCCAGCAGTGAATTTGCGGGGGAGAGCACAGATACGCAGTATTTT
TRBV6-6,TRBD1,TRBJ2-4,few,CASSYSGTENIQYF,TGTGCCAGCAGTTACTCCGGGACAGAAAACATTCAGTACTTC
TRBV7-9,.,TRBJ2-1,.,CASRGRVSGDEQFF,TGTGCCAGCAGGGGCAGGGTATCGGGCGATGAGCAGTTCTTC
TRBV7-9,.,TRBJ2-5,once,CASSRSGKETQYF,TGTGCCAGCAGCAGGAGCGGTAAAGAGACCCAGTACTTC